This TCR beta chain comes out of a study of metastatic and nonmetastatic thyroid tumors. Across the study: The authors compared repertoires across blood and tumor or nodule tissue from malignant and benign thyroid patients. General study points: Reports indicated that malignant thyroid tumors showed significantly higher TCR beta diversity than benign nodules did, in blood and tumor.

Per the study methods: Using the CDR3 differences seen across clinicopathological groups, the authors built a distant-metastasis classifier for papillary thyroid cancer, which was meant to discriminate distant-metastatic patients. TCRdb recomputed clones from the PCR reads via MiXCR. These V and J calls rely on TCRdb rather than the paper's analysis. The sample shows roughly 83,000 clones, 14% to 15% of them seen only once. The CDR3 contains 16 residues. Germline values: CDR1 MNHNS, CDR2 SASEGT. The V end was cut by 6 bases, the J end by 3 bases, with 18 bases between. All patients reached thyroid surgery having received no treatment beforehand. This clone has ten or more counts. Its antigen is currently unknown.

J is TRBJ1-5 and V is TRBV6-1; no clear D. Sequenced material: blood. The source is a female donor with papillary thyroid cancer or a benign thyroid nodule (not recorded which). Some clones in this sample may be carry-over from other donors' samples. The CDR3, as DNA: TGTGCCAGCAGCCCAGCTGGGAAGGACCTCAATCAGCCCCAGCATTTT. Translating gives CASSPAGKDLNQPQHF.